These T cell receptor beta chains were read from a single sample in a study of T cells after yellow fever vaccination. MiXCR, run by TCRdb on the 5' RACE reads, gives a single entry per CDR3 protein. The sample lists about 630,000 distinct CDR3 sequences, roughly an eighth seen once, with about 15% in the top ten. The sequenced sample was PBMCs, obtained on the day of the yellow fever booster vaccination. These receptors originate from a man aged 30 to 39 who received the YFV17D yellow fever vaccine. Both conserved end residues are part of each CDR3. The D gene is left open where the match is weak. Size values are once, few and many counts, or a class for expanded clones, and some rows have none.

J gene: TRBJ2-7
clone size: NA
V gene: TRBV10-3
D gene: TRBD1
CDR3 length: 13
CDR3 DNA: TGTGCCATCAGTCGCGGGACAGGCTACGAGCAGTACTTC
CDR3 protein: CAISRGTGYEQYF

J gene: TRBJ1-6
clone size: few
V gene: TRBV12-3/TRBV12-4
D gene: NA
CDR3 length: 13
CDR3 DNA: TGTGCCAGCAGCCGGGACATTCTTTCCCCCCTCCACTTT
CDR3 protein: CASSRDILSPLHF

J gene: TRBJ2-7
clone size: few
V gene: TRBV7-2
D gene: NA
CDR3 length: 14
CDR3 DNA: TGTGCCAGCAGCCTCATGGGTACCCCCTACGAGCAGTACTTC
CDR3 protein: CASSLMGTPYEQYF

J gene: TRBJ2-2
clone size: NA
V gene: TRBV7-3
D gene: NA
CDR3 length: 18
CDR3 DNA: TGTGCCAGCAGCTTAAGCCCGGCGGGAAGTAGGTTCGACGGGGAGCTGTTTTTT
CDR3 protein: CASSLSPAGSRFDGELFF

J gene: TRBJ2-1
clone size: NA
V gene: TRBV5-1
D gene: NA
CDR3 length: 16
CDR3 DNA: TGCGCCAGCAGACGACAGGGAGGGTTCTCCTACAATGAGCAGTTCTTC
CDR3 protein: CASRRQGGFSYNEQFF

J gene: TRBJ2-5
clone size: NA
V gene: TRBV7-3
D gene: TRBD2
CDR3 length: 17
CDR3 DNA: TGTGCCAGCAGCTTAACGGGGGCTAGCGGGGGCCAAGAGACCCAGTACTTC
CDR3 protein: CASSLTGASGGQETQYF

J gene: TRBJ2-3
clone size: NA
V gene: TRBV4-3
D gene: NA
CDR3 length: 13
CDR3 DNA: TGCGCCAGCAGCCAAGAAGTCATGGATACGCAGTATTTT
CDR3 protein: CASSQEVMDTQYF

J gene: TRBJ2-2
clone size: few
V gene: TRBV11-2
D gene: NA
CDR3 length: 18
CDR3 DNA: TGTGCCAGCAGCTTGTCCCAGGGGCACCACCTTAACACCGGGGAGCTGTTTTTT
CDR3 protein: CASSLSQGHHLNTGELFF

J gene: TRBJ2-7
clone size: NA
V gene: TRBV4-3
D gene: TRBD2
CDR3 length: 16
CDR3 DNA: TGCGCCAGCAGCCAATTTTTTACTAGCGGGAGCGGGGAGCAGTACTTC
CDR3 protein: CASSQFFTSGSGEQYF

J gene: TRBJ2-3
clone size: few
V gene: TRBV18
D gene: NA
CDR3 length: 14
CDR3 DNA: TGTGCCACCTCCTGGGGCTCTAGCACAGATACGCAGTATTTT
CDR3 protein: CATSWGSSTDTQYF

J gene: TRBJ2-2
clone size: NA
V gene: TRBV20-1
D gene: NA
CDR3 length: 17
CDR3 DNA: TGCAGTGCTAGAGACCCGGGACCCTCATGGGACACCGGGGAGCTGTTTTTT
CDR3 protein: CSARDPGPSWDTGELFF

J gene: TRBJ2-7
clone size: NA
V gene: TRBV6-5
D gene: NA
CDR3 length: 14
CDR3 DNA: TGTGCCAGCAGTTACCGGGTCCATGCAGACGAGCAGTACTTC
CDR3 protein: CASSYRVHADEQYF

J gene: TRBJ1-6
clone size: NA
V gene: TRBV3-1
D gene: NA
CDR3 length: 16
CDR3 DNA: TGTGCCAGCAGTCAGGAAGGGGGATTTGGAAATTCACCCCTCCACTTT
CDR3 protein: CASSQEGGFGNSPLHF

J gene: TRBJ2-1
clone size: few
V gene: TRBV28
D gene: NA
CDR3 length: 15
CDR3 DNA: TGTGCCAGCAGTACCGGAGGGCTCACCTACAATGAGCAGTTCTTC
CDR3 protein: CASSTGGLTYNEQFF

J gene: TRBJ1-2
clone size: few
V gene: TRBV29-1
D gene: NA
CDR3 length: 14
CDR3 DNA: TGCAGCGTTGGAGTCCAGGGAGTTAACTATGGCTACACCTTC
CDR3 protein: CSVGVQGVNYGYTF

J gene: TRBJ2-5
clone size: NA
V gene: TRBV20-1
D gene: NA
CDR3 length: 13
CDR3 DNA: TGCAGTGCTAGACGGGGAGGAGGAGAGACCCAGTACTTC
CDR3 protein: CSARRGGGETQYF

J gene: TRBJ2-2
clone size: few
V gene: TRBV27
D gene: NA
CDR3 length: 17
CDR3 DNA: TGTGCCAGCAGTTCTGAAAGCCCGAAGGGCAGAGGCGGGGAGCTGTTTTTT
CDR3 protein: CASSSESPKGRGGELFF

J gene: TRBJ2-1
clone size: NA
V gene: TRBV7-3
D gene: TRBD2
CDR3 length: 17
CDR3 DNA: TGTGCCAGCAGCTCCAAAGGGACTAGCGGGAGGGACAATGAGCAGTTCTTC
CDR3 protein: CASSSKGTSGRDNEQFF

J gene: TRBJ2-2
clone size: few
V gene: TRBV5-1
D gene: NA
CDR3 length: 14
CDR3 DNA: TGCGCCAGCAGGTACACAGGGAACACCGGGGAGCTGTTTTTT
CDR3 protein: CASRYTGNTGELFF

J gene: TRBJ1-1
clone size: few
V gene: TRBV12-3/TRBV12-4
D gene: NA
CDR3 length: 12
CDR3 DNA: TGTGCCAGCAGCCCTCGGAGAGGCGGAGCTTTCTTT
CDR3 protein: CASSPRRGGAFF

J gene: TRBJ2-3
clone size: NA
V gene: TRBV5-4
D gene: NA
CDR3 length: 13
CDR3 DNA: TGTGCCAGCAGCCGGGACCTTGGAGGGACGCAGTATTTT
CDR3 protein: CASSRDLGGTQYF

J gene: TRBJ2-7
clone size: NA
V gene: TRBV4-1
D gene: TRBD1
CDR3 length: 16
CDR3 DNA: TGCGCCAGCAGCCAAGCCCCGGGACAGGCTACCTACGAGCAGTACTTC
CDR3 protein: CASSQAPGQATYEQYF

J gene: TRBJ2-1
clone size: few
V gene: TRBV24-1
D gene: NA
CDR3 length: 15
CDR3 DNA: TGTGCCACCAGTGATTCCCCGGACCGGGCGGGTGAGCAGTTCTTC
CDR3 protein: CATSDSPDRAGEQFF

J gene: TRBJ2-7
clone size: NA
V gene: TRBV25-1
D gene: NA
CDR3 length: 15
CDR3 DNA: TGTGCCAGCGCCAAGGCCGGGACACTTACCTACGAGCAGTACTTC
CDR3 protein: CASAKAGTLTYEQYF

J gene: TRBJ1-1
clone size: NA
V gene: TRBV20-1
D gene: TRBD1
CDR3 length: 13
CDR3 DNA: TGCAGTGCTAACTCGGACAGGGTCTCTGAAGCTTTCTTT
CDR3 protein: CSANSDRVSEAFF

J gene: TRBJ2-7
clone size: NA
V gene: TRBV29-1
D gene: TRBD1
CDR3 length: 15
CDR3 DNA: TGCAGCGTTGAATTCGGGCGGGACAGGGCCTACGAGCAGTACTTC
CDR3 protein: CSVEFGRDRAYEQYF

J gene: TRBJ2-1
clone size: many
V gene: TRBV15
D gene: TRBD2
CDR3 length: 13
CDR3 DNA: TGTGCCACCAGTTGGACTAGCGGGAATGAGCAGTTCTTC
CDR3 protein: CATSWTSGNEQFF

J gene: TRBJ2-1
clone size: NA
V gene: TRBV29-1
D gene: NA
CDR3 length: 15
CDR3 DNA: TGCAGCGTTGAAGCGAGGGAAAACTCCTACAATGAGCAGTTCTTC
CDR3 protein: CSVEARENSYNEQFF

J gene: TRBJ2-7
clone size: NA
V gene: TRBV15
D gene: NA
CDR3 length: 16
CDR3 DNA: TGTGCCACCAGCAGGGAAGACAGGGACTACTCCTACGAGCAGTACTTC
CDR3 protein: CATSREDRDYSYEQYF

J gene: TRBJ1-2
clone size: NA
V gene: TRBV12-3/TRBV12-4
D gene: NA
CDR3 length: 13
CDR3 DNA: TGTGCCAGCAGTCTCAGGACCCACTATGGCTACACCTTC
CDR3 protein: CASSLRTHYGYTF

J gene: TRBJ2-7
clone size: few
V gene: TRBV7-8
D gene: NA
CDR3 length: 14
CDR3 DNA: TGTGCCAGCAGCTTAGGGTTCGGGAGCGGCGAGCAGTACTTC
CDR3 protein: CASSLGFGSGEQYF

J gene: TRBJ2-3
clone size: NA
V gene: TRBV20-1
D gene: TRBD2
CDR3 length: 15
CDR3 DNA: TGCAGTGCTAGAGTTAGCGGGAGAAATCCAGATACGCAGTATTTT
CDR3 protein: CSARVSGRNPDTQYF

J gene: TRBJ2-1
clone size: many
V gene: TRBV20-1
D gene: NA
CDR3 length: 13
CDR3 DNA: TGCAGTGCTAGAGATAACCTTTACAATGAGCAGTTCTTC
CDR3 protein: CSARDNLYNEQFF

J gene: TRBJ2-5
clone size: many
V gene: TRBV6-1
D gene: NA
CDR3 length: 15
CDR3 DNA: TGTGCCAGCAGCCCCACCCAGGGGTCGGGAAAGACCCAGTACTTC
CDR3 protein: CASSPTQGSGKTQYF

J gene: TRBJ1-1
clone size: NA
V gene: TRBV15
D gene: NA
CDR3 length: 14
CDR3 DNA: TGTGCCACCAGCAGAGTAATGGGGTTCGATGAAGCTTTCTTT
CDR3 protein: CATSRVMGFDEAFF

J gene: TRBJ2-7
clone size: NA
V gene: TRBV4-2
D gene: NA
CDR3 length: 14
CDR3 DNA: TGTGCCAGCAGCCAAGGGGATGGGGGGTACGAGCAGTACTTC
CDR3 protein: CASSQGDGGYEQYF

J gene: TRBJ2-5
clone size: many
V gene: TRBV12-3/TRBV12-4
D gene: TRBD2
CDR3 length: 16
CDR3 DNA: TGTGCCAGCAGTTTGGGGCTAGCGGGCAACCAAGAGACCCAGTACTTC
CDR3 protein: CASSLGLAGNQETQYF

J gene: TRBJ2-5
clone size: NA
V gene: TRBV10-3
D gene: NA
CDR3 length: 17
CDR3 DNA: TGTGCCATCAGTGGGGGGGGGCAGGGTCGCCTCCAAGAGACCCAGTACTTC
CDR3 protein: CAISGGGQGRLQETQYF

J gene: TRBJ1-2
clone size: few
V gene: TRBV7-9
D gene: TRBD1
CDR3 length: 12
CDR3 DNA: TGTGCCAGCAGCTCGACAGGGGTTGGCTACACCTTC
CDR3 protein: CASSSTGVGYTF

J gene: TRBJ2-3
clone size: few
V gene: TRBV2
D gene: NA
CDR3 length: 16
CDR3 DNA: TGTGCCAGCAGTGATTTAAGGGTACTAAGCACAGATACGCAGTATTTT
CDR3 protein: CASSDLRVLSTDTQYF

J gene: TRBJ2-1
clone size: NA
V gene: TRBV20-1
D gene: TRBD2
CDR3 length: 17
CDR3 DNA: TGCAGTGTTCCCAAACCCTGGCGGCTAGCGGGAGACAATGAGCAGTTCTTC
CDR3 protein: CSVPKPWRLAGDNEQFF

J gene: TRBJ2-1
clone size: NA
V gene: TRBV10-2
D gene: NA
CDR3 length: 15
CDR3 DNA: TGCGCCAGCAGTGAGCGGAGGCTCGTCTACAATGAGCAGTTCTTC
CDR3 protein: CASSERRLVYNEQFF

J gene: TRBJ2-3
clone size: few
V gene: TRBV7-2
D gene: NA
CDR3 length: 14
CDR3 DNA: TGTGCCAGCAGCCCGACCTTTAGCACAGATACGCAGTATTTT
CDR3 protein: CASSPTFSTDTQYF

J gene: TRBJ2-2
clone size: few
V gene: TRBV9
D gene: NA
CDR3 length: 14
CDR3 DNA: TGTGCCAGCAGCGTAGGTCAGAGAACCGGGGAGCTGTTTTTT
CDR3 protein: CASSVGQRTGELFF

J gene: TRBJ2-3
clone size: few
V gene: TRBV5-1
D gene: NA
CDR3 length: 14
CDR3 DNA: TGCGCCAGCAGCTTGGTCCGGGAGATAGATACGCAGTATTTT
CDR3 protein: CASSLVREIDTQYF

J gene: TRBJ2-1
clone size: NA
V gene: TRBV19
D gene: NA
CDR3 length: 12
CDR3 DNA: TGTGCCAGTAGTATCCTCAACAATGAGCAGTTCTTC
CDR3 protein: CASSILNNEQFF

J gene: TRBJ2-1
clone size: few
V gene: TRBV9
D gene: NA
CDR3 length: 12
CDR3 DNA: TGTGCCAGCAGCGTAGGGAGGGATGAGCAGTTCTTC
CDR3 protein: CASSVGRDEQFF

J gene: TRBJ2-1
clone size: few
V gene: TRBV20-1
D gene: TRBD2
CDR3 length: 16
CDR3 DNA: TGCAGTGCAAGAAGCCCAGCGGGAGGGTACTACAATGAGCAGTTCTTC
CDR3 protein: CSARSPAGGYYNEQFF

J gene: TRBJ2-3
clone size: few
V gene: TRBV19
D gene: TRBD2
CDR3 length: 13
CDR3 DNA: TGTGCCAGTAGAACTAGCGGGAGTTTTACGCAGTATTTT
CDR3 protein: CASRTSGSFTQYF

J gene: TRBJ2-3
clone size: NA
V gene: TRBV25-1
D gene: TRBD1
CDR3 length: 17
CDR3 DNA: TGTGCCAGCAGTGAATTGTTTGGACAGGGAGGTCAAGATACGCAGTATTTT
CDR3 protein: CASSELFGQGGQDTQYF

J gene: TRBJ1-2
clone size: few
V gene: TRBV5-1
D gene: TRBD1
CDR3 length: 13
CDR3 DNA: TGCGCCAGCAGCCTGGGACAGGGTGAGAGCTACACCTTC
CDR3 protein: CASSLGQGESYTF

J gene: TRBJ2-1
clone size: NA
V gene: TRBV20-1
D gene: TRBD1
CDR3 length: 14
CDR3 DNA: TGCAGTGCCACTGGGGGGACAGGGGGGAATGAGCAGTTCTTC
CDR3 protein: CSATGGTGGNEQFF

J gene: TRBJ2-7
clone size: NA
V gene: TRBV3-1
D gene: TRBD2
CDR3 length: 16
CDR3 DNA: TGTGCCAGCAGCTTATCTAGCGGACCACGCGAAGGGGAGCAGTACTTC
CDR3 protein: CASSLSSGPREGEQYF

J gene: TRBJ1-5
clone size: few
V gene: TRBV6-1
D gene: TRBD1
CDR3 length: 14
CDR3 DNA: TGTGCCAGCAGGACAGGGGAGGGGATTCAGCCCCAGCATTTT
CDR3 protein: CASRTGEGIQPQHF

J gene: TRBJ2-2
clone size: NA
V gene: TRBV20-1
D gene: TRBD1
CDR3 length: 18
CDR3 DNA: TGCAGTGCTAGAGATGGTGGGTCAGGTCCCCAGGGGGCCGGGGAGCTGTTTTTT
CDR3 protein: CSARDGGSGPQGAGELFF

J gene: TRBJ2-3
clone size: NA
V gene: TRBV4-2
D gene: TRBD2
CDR3 length: 18
CDR3 DNA: TGTGCCAGCAGCGGAACTAGCGGGAGGGCCGGGGGGATAGATACGCAGTATTTT
CDR3 protein: CASSGTSGRAGGIDTQYF